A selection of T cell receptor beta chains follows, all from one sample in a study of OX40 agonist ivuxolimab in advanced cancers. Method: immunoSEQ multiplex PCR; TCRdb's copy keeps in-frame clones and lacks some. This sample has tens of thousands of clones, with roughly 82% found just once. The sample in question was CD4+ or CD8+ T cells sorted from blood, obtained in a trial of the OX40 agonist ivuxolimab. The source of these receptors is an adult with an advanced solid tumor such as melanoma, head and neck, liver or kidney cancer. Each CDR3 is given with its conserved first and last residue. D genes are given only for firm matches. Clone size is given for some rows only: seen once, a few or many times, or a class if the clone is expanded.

CDR3 DNA: TGTGCCAGCAGCGAAGTAGGGACAACGAACACCGGGGAGCTGTTTTTT
CDR3 protein: CASSEVGTTNTGELFF
J gene: TRBJ2-2
clone size: once
V gene: TRBV7-3
D gene: -

CDR3 DNA: TGCGCCAGCAGCCACGACGGAACAGCGGCAGGGTATGAAAAACTGTTTTTT
CDR3 protein: CASSHDGTAAGYEKLFF
J gene: TRBJ1-4
clone size: -
V gene: TRBV4-1
D gene: -

CDR3 DNA: TGCGCCAGCAGCTTGGTAGCGGGAGAGGGCGTTGAGCAGTTCTTC
CDR3 protein: CASSLVAGEGVEQFF
J gene: TRBJ2-1
clone size: few
V gene: TRBV5-1
D gene: TRBD2

CDR3 DNA: TGTGCCAGCAGTGAATACGGAACAGCCTCCTACAATGAGCAGTTCTTC
CDR3 protein: CASSEYGTASYNEQFF
J gene: TRBJ2-1
clone size: -
V gene: TRBV6-1
D gene: -

CDR3 DNA: TGTGCCAGCAGCGTAGGATGGGGGGGTAGTGAAAAACTGTTTTTT
CDR3 protein: CASSVGWGGSEKLFF
J gene: TRBJ1-4
clone size: -
V gene: TRBV9
D gene: -

CDR3 DNA: TGTGCCAGCAGTGGCCGGGACACTTCTTATGGCTACACCTTC
CDR3 protein: CASSGRDTSYGYTF
J gene: TRBJ1-2
clone size: -
V gene: TRBV25-1
D gene: -

CDR3 DNA: TGTGCCAGCAGCACCAGACAGGGGGCGTTTGGCTACACCTTC
CDR3 protein: CASSTRQGAFGYTF
J gene: TRBJ1-2
clone size: once
V gene: TRBV7-2
D gene: TRBD1

CDR3 DNA: TGTGCCTGGAGCGAGACAGGGCTCACCTACGAGCAGTACTTC
CDR3 protein: CAWSETGLTYEQYF
J gene: TRBJ2-7
clone size: -
V gene: TRBV30
D gene: TRBD1

CDR3 DNA: TGTGCCAGCAGCTTAGCGCAGGAGACTAGCGGGAGCCCCGGGCAGTTCTTC
CDR3 protein: CASSLAQETSGSPGQFF
J gene: TRBJ2-1
clone size: -
V gene: TRBV11-1
D gene: TRBD2

CDR3 DNA: TGTGCCTATAAACAGGACTCCTACGAGCAGTACTTC
CDR3 protein: CAYKQDSYEQYF
J gene: TRBJ2-7
clone size: -
V gene: TRBV30
D gene: -

CDR3 DNA: TGTGCCAGCAGCTTAACCCCACTAGCGGGCAACACAGATACGCAGTATTTT
CDR3 protein: CASSLTPLAGNTDTQYF
J gene: TRBJ2-3
clone size: -
V gene: TRBV7-3
D gene: TRBD2

CDR3 DNA: TGTGCCAGCAGTTTACTTTGGACGTACCCCGGGACTAGCGGGAGGGCCGGGGAGCAGTTCTTC
CDR3 protein: CASSLLWTYPGTSGRAGEQFF
J gene: TRBJ2-1
clone size: -
V gene: TRBV28
D gene: TRBD2

CDR3 DNA: TGTGCCAGCAGTCTCAGTCGACAGGGGGGCACAGATACGCAGTATTTT
CDR3 protein: CASSLSRQGGTDTQYF
J gene: TRBJ2-3
clone size: -
V gene: TRBV27
D gene: TRBD1

CDR3 DNA: TGTGCCAGCAGCTCGGCCCTTGACTTATATGGCTACACCTTC
CDR3 protein: CASSSALDLYGYTF
J gene: TRBJ1-2
clone size: -
V gene: TRBV5-5
D gene: -

CDR3 DNA: TGTGCCAGCAGTTTGTGGGAGGGGTTATTCGACACTGAAGCTTTCTTT
CDR3 protein: CASSLWEGLFDTEAFF
J gene: TRBJ1-1
clone size: -
V gene: TRBV27
D gene: -

CDR3 DNA: TGTGCCAGCAGCGGCACAGGGTTGAACACTGAAGCTTTCTTT
CDR3 protein: CASSGTGLNTEAFF
J gene: TRBJ1-1
clone size: -
V gene: TRBV9
D gene: -

CDR3 DNA: TGTGCCAGTAGTTTAGGACAGGGTCCCTACAATGAGCAGTTCTTC
CDR3 protein: CASSLGQGPYNEQFF
J gene: TRBJ2-1
clone size: -
V gene: TRBV19
D gene: TRBD1

CDR3 DNA: TGCGCCAGCAGCCCATCGGACAGGGAGTATGGCTACACCTTC
CDR3 protein: CASSPSDREYGYTF
J gene: TRBJ1-2
clone size: -
V gene: TRBV4-1
D gene: TRBD1

CDR3 DNA: TGTGCCAGTAGTATACGGACTAGCGGGCACTACGAGCAGTACTTC
CDR3 protein: CASSIRTSGHYEQYF
J gene: TRBJ2-7
clone size: -
V gene: TRBV19
D gene: TRBD2